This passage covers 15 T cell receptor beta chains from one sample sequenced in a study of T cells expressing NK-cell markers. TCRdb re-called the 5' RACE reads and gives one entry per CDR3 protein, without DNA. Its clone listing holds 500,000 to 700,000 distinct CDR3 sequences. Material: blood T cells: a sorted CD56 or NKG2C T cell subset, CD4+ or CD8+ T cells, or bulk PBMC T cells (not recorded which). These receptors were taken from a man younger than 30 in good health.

The CDR3 sequence: CSVGPAIETQYF. The rearrangement joins TRBV29-1 to TRBJ2-5; TCRdb's assignment of TRBD2 cannot be checked, as there is no DNA. Germline V CDR1 and CDR2: SQVTM, ANQGSEA. The CDR3 runs to 12 residues.

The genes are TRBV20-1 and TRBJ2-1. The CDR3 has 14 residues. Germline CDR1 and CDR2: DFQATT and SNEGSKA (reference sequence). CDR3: CSASRELPYNEQFF.

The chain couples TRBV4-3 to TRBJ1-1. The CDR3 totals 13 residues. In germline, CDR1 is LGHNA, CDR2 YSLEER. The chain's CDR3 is CASSQDRYTEAFF.

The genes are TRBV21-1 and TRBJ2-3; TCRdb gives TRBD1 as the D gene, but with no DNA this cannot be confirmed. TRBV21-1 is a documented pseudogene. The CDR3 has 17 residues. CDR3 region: CASSSLRGWVSTDTQYF.

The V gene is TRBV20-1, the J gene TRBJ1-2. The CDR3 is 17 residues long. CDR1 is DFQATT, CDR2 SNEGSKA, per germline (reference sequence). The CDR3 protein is CSAREVLQRLRYYGYTF.

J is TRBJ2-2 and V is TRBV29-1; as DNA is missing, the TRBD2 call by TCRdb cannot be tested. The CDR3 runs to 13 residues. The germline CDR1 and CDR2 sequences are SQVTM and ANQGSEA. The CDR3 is CSVDETSTGELFF.

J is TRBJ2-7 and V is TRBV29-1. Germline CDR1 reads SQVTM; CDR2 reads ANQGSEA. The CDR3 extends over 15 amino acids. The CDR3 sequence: CSVEGVDGQPYEQYF.

The CDR3 is CSAVRENNEQFF. The V gene is TRBV29-1, the J gene TRBJ2-1; without DNA, the TCRdb call of TRBD1 cannot be checked. The germline CDR1 and CDR2 sequences are SQVTM and ANQGSEA. This CDR3 spans 12 amino acids.

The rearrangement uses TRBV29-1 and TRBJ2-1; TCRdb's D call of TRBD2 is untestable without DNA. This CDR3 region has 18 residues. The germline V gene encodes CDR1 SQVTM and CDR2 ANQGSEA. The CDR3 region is CSVVPVPGLAGSYNEQFF.

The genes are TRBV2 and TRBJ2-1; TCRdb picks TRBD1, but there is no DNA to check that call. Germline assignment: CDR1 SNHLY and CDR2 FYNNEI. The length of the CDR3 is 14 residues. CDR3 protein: CASSAQVRSDEQFF.

The CDR3 sequence is CATTEGAMETQYF. This chain links TRBV15 with TRBJ2-5; TCRdb's D gene call, TRBD1, goes unchecked for lack of DNA. CDR1 is LNHNV, CDR2 YYDKDF, per germline (reference sequence). This CDR3 spans 13 amino acids.

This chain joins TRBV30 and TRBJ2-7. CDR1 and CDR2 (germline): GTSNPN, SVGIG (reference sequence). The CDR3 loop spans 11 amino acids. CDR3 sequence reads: CAWMESHEQYF.

The CDR3 spells CASSQLEDTQYF. J is TRBJ2-3 and V is TRBV7-9. The germline V gene encodes CDR1 SEHNR and CDR2 FQNEAQ (reference sequence). The CDR3 is 12 residues long.

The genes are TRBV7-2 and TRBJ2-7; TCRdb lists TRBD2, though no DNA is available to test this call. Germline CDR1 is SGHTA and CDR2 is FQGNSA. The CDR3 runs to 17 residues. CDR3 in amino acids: CASSLFFPLAGYYEQYF.

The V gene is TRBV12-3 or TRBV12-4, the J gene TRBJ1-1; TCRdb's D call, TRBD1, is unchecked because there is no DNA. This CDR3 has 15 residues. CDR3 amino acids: CASSLGQGANTEAFF.